This TCR beta chain came from a study of blood T cell repertoires in COVID-19 (dated by TCRdb to 2019 to 2021). Study-wide context: The collaborator samples originated in the United States, Italy and Spain and spanned the acute and convalescent phases of COVID-19. The material from the prospective study consisted of cDNA or gDNA derived from T cells, B-cell-depleted T cells, or PBMCs. Deeply sampled blood TCRbeta repertoires from subjects exposed to, actively infected with, or recovered from COVID-19 were included in the dataset. A freely available public database, intended as a resource for researchers studying the immune response to SARS-CoV-2, is where the repertoires were released. Samples came from the ongoing ImmuneRACE study (first 160 participants) plus 1,254 subjects from 6 global collaborators. Sample metadata almost always included a de-identified subject ID, COVID-19 status, age in years and sex. HLA class I and class II types, where available, came from metadata supplied by the sample provider rather than from assay-based typing. Broader findings and caveats from the paper: The amount of clinical and demographic metadata varied by source and participant and was provided uncurated.

TCRbeta CDR3 regions were amplified from genomic DNA using the immunoSEQ Assay, a bias-controlled multiplex PCR. The published analysis was carried out like this. The number of nucleated cells in each sample was estimated from the amplification of reference gene primers within the assay. To quantify the absolute abundance of each unique TCRbeta CDR3 rearrangement, sequence reads were collapsed and filtered. Productive Simpson clonality was computed per sample as the square root of Simpson's diversity index over productive rearrangements. TCRdb limited this immuneACCESS table to in-frame rearrangements with V and J called. A share of clones is missing; checked studies link under half to unresolved V genes, and the rest is unexplained. V, J and clone size are those of that table, while D and trimming were read from the DNA. Recorded for this sample are fewer than 200,000 clones; about four fifths of them occurred a single time. Jointly, the top ten make up approximately 8% of the sample.

One collaborating source in Seattle enrolled patients while the patients were actively infected and followed the patients over time throughout the course of disease. Collaborating institutions collected whole blood in K2EDTA tubes following their own protocols. Collaborator samples were shipped for TCRbeta analysis as frozen whole blood, isolated PBMCs, or DNA extracted from either sample type. Comment on this clone: Its antigen is unknown. Base qualities are missing; no much larger clone stands one base away.

The CDR3 goes from the cysteine to the phenylalanine over 15 residues. Only CDR3 DNA is held: 45 bases, read in frame from base 1. CDR1 LGHDT and CDR2 YNNKEL are derived from the germline V gene (reference sequence). The germline ends are 13 bases apart after V is trimmed by 4 bases and J by 1 base. Rearrangement joined TRBV3-1 (or the pseudogene TRBV3-2) to TRBJ2-5; the D gene is possibly TRBD1, with 6 bases matching. The TCR sequence derives from a woman in her sixties or seventies with COVID-19, enrolled during active disease. Sequenced: peripheral blood. The DNA sequence is as follows: TGTGCCAGCAGCCTCACCTCCAGGGGCCAAGAGACCCAGTACTTC. The encoded protein is CASSLTSRGQETQYF.